In its sample, the clone carrying this T cell receptor (beta chain) was seen a few times. The antigen is undetermined. The CDR3 runs to 14 residues. V was clipped by 2 bases and J by 8 bases, with 13 bases between them. TCRdb ran MiXCR on the 5' RACE reads and lists one entry per CDR3 protein. The data show 250,000 to 300,000 distinct CDR3 sequences, 18% seen once. This record comes from a study of CD8 T cells in ankylosing spondylitis. Study-wide findings and caveats: There was a TCR beta motif, made of roughly eight highly homologous variants, that appeared characteristic of ankylosing spondylitis blood. Matched synovial fluid from ankylosing spondylitis patients was reported to be enriched for disease-linked clones. Earlier reports found some motif variants in synovial fluid and blood in reactive arthritis.

This TCR was sampled from a male donor with ankylosing spondylitis or in good health (not recorded which). This chain links TRBV12-3 or TRBV12-4 with TRBJ1-3, with D tentatively TRBD1 (5 bases). Sequenced: blood, either unsorted or a sorted T cell fraction (not recorded which). CDR3 region: CASSLPRKGHTIYF. In DNA form, the CDR3 reads TGTGCCAGCAGTTTACCCAGGAAGGGGCACACCATATATTTT.